The text below deals with one TCR beta chain. Germline V lookup: CDR1 SGHRS, CDR2 YFSETQ. CDR3 length: 14 amino acids. V was clipped by 4 bases and J by 4 bases; unmatched bases: 7. This entry belongs to a study of OX40 agonist ivuxolimab in advanced cancers. Only in-frame clones appear in the TCRdb table, and some are missing; sequencing was by immunoSEQ multiplex PCR. Of under 85,000 clones detected, around 85% appear once; the ten largest clones hold under 0.9%. This chain uses TRBV5-1 with TRBJ1-2; TRBD1 agrees at 7 bases. The sequence came from an adult with an advanced solid tumor such as melanoma, head and neck, liver or kidney cancer. The specimen comprised CD4+ or CD8+ T cells sorted from blood, sampled in a trial of the OX40 agonist ivuxolimab. The CDR3 DNA sequence: TGCGCCAGCAGCCAGAGACAGGGTTCCTATGGCTACACCTTC. Amino acids: CASSQRQGSYGYTF.